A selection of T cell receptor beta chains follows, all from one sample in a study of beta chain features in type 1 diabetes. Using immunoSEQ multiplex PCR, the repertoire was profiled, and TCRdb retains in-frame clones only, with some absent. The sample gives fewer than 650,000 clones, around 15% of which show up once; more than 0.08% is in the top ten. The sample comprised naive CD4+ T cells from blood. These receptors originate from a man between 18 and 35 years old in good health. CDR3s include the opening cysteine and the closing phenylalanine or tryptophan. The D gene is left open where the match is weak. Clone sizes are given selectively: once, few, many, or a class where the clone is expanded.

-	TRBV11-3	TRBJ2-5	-	TGTGCCAGCAGCCTCGAGGGGGAGACCCAGTACTTC	CASSLEGETQYF
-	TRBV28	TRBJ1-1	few	TGTGCCAGCACCTCGAGGCGCACTGAAGCTTTCTTT	CASTSRRTEAFF
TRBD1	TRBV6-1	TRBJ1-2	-	TGTGCCATCACAGGGGGCCAGGGCTACACCTTC	CAITGGQGYTF
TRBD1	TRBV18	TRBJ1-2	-	TGTGCCACCGCGGGACAGGCGAACTATGGCTACACCTTC	CATAGQANYGYTF
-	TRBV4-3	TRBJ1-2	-	TGCGCCAGCAGCCCGATACAAGCTAACTATGGCTACACCTTC	CASSPIQANYGYTF
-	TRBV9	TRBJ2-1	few	TGTGCCAGCAGCGTAGCCGGGACAACGGGCTTTAGCTCCTACAATGAGCAGTTCTTC	CASSVAGTTGFSSYNEQFF
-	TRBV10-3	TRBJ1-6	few	TGTGCCATCAGTCCTTCGGCAGGAAATTCACCCCTCCACTTT	CAISPSAGNSPLHF
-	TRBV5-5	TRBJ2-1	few	TGTGCCAGCAGCTTGAACTACAATGAGCAGTTCTTC	CASSLNYNEQFF
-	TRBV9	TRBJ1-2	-	TGTGCCAGCGGTGGGAGAGGGAACTATGGCTACACCTTC	CASGGRGNYGYTF
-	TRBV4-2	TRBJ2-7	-	TGTGCCAGCAGCCAAAAGCCAGCGGGCCCGGGTCCCTACGAGCAGTACTTC	CASSQKPAGPGPYEQYF
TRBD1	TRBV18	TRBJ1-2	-	TGTGCCAGCTCAGGACAGGGGTCGACTAACTATGGCTACACCTTC	CASSGQGSTNYGYTF
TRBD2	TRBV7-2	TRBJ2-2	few	TGTGCCAGCAGCTCGGACTGGGGGGGTAACACCGGGGAGCTGTTTTTT	CASSSDWGGNTGELFF
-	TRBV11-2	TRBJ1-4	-	TGTGCCAGCAGCTTACCAGGGGTAGAAGAAAAACTGTTTTTT	CASSLPGVEEKLFF
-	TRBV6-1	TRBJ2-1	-	TGTGCCAGCCTCGGGACAACCATCTACAATGAGCAGTTCTTC	CASLGTTIYNEQFF
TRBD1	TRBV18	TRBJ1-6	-	TGTGCCAGCTCAGGGACAGGGGCACAGTCACCCCTCCACTTT	CASSGTGAQSPLHF
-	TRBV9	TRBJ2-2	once	TGTGCCAGCAGCGTCTCTGGAGACACCGGGGAGCTGTTTTTT	CASSVSGDTGELFF
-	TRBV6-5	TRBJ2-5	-	TGTGCCAGCAGCCAGGGGGAGACCCAGTACTTC	CASSQGETQYF
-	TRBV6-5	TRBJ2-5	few	TGTGCCAGCAGTTACGGGCAGAAAGAGACCCAGTACTTC	CASSYGQKETQYF
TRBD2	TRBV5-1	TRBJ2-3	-	TGCGCCAGCAGCTTGGCCTGGGGACTAGCGGGGCCAGATACGCAGTATTTT	CASSLAWGLAGPDTQYF
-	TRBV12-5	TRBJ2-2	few	TGTGCTAGTCGTACAGGAGGGGATACCGGGGAGCTGTTTTTT	CASRTGGDTGELFF
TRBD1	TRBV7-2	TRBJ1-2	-	TGTGCCAGCAGCTTAGCGGGACAGGGGTACTATGGCTACACCTTC	CASSLAGQGYYGYTF
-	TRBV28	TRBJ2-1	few	TGTGCCAGCAGGGTCACCTACAATGAGCAGTTCTTC	CASRVTYNEQFF
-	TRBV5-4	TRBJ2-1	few	TGTGCCAGCAGCTTGGCCGACCAGGAGCAGTTCTTC	CASSLADQEQFF
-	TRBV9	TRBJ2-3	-	TGTGCCAGCAGCGTAGAGGAGGGGAGAAGCACAGATACGCAGTATTTT	CASSVEEGRSTDTQYF
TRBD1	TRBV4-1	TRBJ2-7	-	TGCGCCAGCAGCCAACCGGGACAGGGAAAGGAGCAGTACTTC	CASSQPGQGKEQYF
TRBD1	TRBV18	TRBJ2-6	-	TGTGCCAGCTCACCCCTGACAGGGGGCCTCTCCTCCTCTGGGGCCAACGTCCTGACTTTC	CASSPLTGGLSSSGANVLTF
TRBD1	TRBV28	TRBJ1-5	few	TGTGCCAGCAGTTCCCGGGACAGAAATCAGCCCCAGCATTTT	CASSSRDRNQPQHF
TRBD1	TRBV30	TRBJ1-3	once	TGTGCCTCCACAGGGGGGCATAGAAACACCATATATTTT	CASTGGHRNTIYF
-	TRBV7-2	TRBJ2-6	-	TGTGCCAGCGGAGTTGGGGGGGCCAACGTCCTGACTTTC	CASGVGGANVLTF
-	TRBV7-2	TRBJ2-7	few	TGTGCCAGCAGCTTAGGACAGGCCTCCTTGGGGGAGCAGTACTTC	CASSLGQASLGEQYF
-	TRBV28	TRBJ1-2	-	TGTGCCAGCAGTTTAGACAGGATAAGCTACACCTTC	CASSLDRISYTF
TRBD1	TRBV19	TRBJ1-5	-	TGTGCCACCTCTCCCGAAGTGACAGGGAACTATCAGCCCCAGCATTTT	CATSPEVTGNYQPQHF
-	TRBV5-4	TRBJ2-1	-	TGTGCCAGCAGCTTGGCCTGGGGCTATACCACTTCCTACAATGAGCAGTTCTTC	CASSLAWGYTTSYNEQFF
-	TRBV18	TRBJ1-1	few	TGTGCCAGCTCCCCAGAAGCCATGAACACTGAAGCTTTCTTT	CASSPEAMNTEAFF
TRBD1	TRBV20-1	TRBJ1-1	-	TGCAGTGCGACAGGGCTTAACCAAGCTTTCTTT	CSATGLNQAFF
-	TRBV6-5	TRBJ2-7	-	TGTGCCAGCAGTTCTCATCGAGTAACAGGTTCCTACGAGCAGTACTTC	CASSSHRVTGSYEQYF
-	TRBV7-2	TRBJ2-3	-	TGTGCCAGCAGCTTAGTAAAGGTCCTGGGCACCCTATATTTT	CASSLVKVLGTLYF
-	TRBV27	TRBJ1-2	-	TGTGCCAGCAGTCCTAGGGGTGTTGGCTACACCTTC	CASSPRGVGYTF
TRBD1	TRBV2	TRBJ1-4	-	TGTGCCAGCAACCCAAGGACAGGGGGAGTGGATGAAAAACTGTTTTTT	CASNPRTGGVDEKLFF
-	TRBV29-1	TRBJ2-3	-	TGCAGCGTTGAGGGCAGGCGCAGGGGCACAGATACGCAGTATTTT	CSVEGRRRGTDTQYF
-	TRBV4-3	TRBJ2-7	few	TGCGCCAGCAGCCAAGATTGGGGCAGGGGAAAGGTCGAGCAGTACTTC	CASSQDWGRGKVEQYF
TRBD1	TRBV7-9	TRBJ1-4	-	TGTGCCAGCATCCGCCGACAGGGACAAAATGAAAAACTGTTTTTT	CASIRRQGQNEKLFF
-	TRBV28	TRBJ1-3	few	TGTGCCAGCAGCCCTTCCCGAAAACCCTCTGGAAACACCATATATTTT	CASSPSRKPSGNTIYF
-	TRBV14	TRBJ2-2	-	TGTGCCAGCAGCCAAGATTCGCATGTAGGGACCCTCACCGGGGAGCTGTTTTTT	CASSQDSHVGTLTGELFF
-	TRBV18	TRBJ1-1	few	TGTGCCAGCTCGCCTGGGGAGGGACGCACTGAAGCTTTCTTT	CASSPGEGRTEAFF
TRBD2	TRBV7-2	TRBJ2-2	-	TGTGCCAGCAGCTTAACTAGCGGGAGGCCGAACACCGGGGAGCTGTTTTTT	CASSLTSGRPNTGELFF